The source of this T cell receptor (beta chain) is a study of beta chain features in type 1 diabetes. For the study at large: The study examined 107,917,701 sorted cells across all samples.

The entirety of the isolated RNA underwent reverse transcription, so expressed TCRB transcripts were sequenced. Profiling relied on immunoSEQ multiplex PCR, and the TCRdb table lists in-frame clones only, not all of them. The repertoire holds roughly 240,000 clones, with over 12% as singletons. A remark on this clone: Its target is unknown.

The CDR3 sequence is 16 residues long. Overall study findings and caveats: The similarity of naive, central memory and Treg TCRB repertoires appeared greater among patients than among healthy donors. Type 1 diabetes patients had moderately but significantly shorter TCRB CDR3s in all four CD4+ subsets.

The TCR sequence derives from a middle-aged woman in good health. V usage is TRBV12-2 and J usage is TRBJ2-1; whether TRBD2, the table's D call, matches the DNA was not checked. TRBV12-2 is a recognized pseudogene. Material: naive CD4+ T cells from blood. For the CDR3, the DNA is TGTGCAAGTCGCGAGCTCGACTGGAGCTCCTACAATGAGCAGTTCTTC. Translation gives CASRELDWSSYNEQFF.